These 2 T cell receptor beta chains share one sample of origin, sequenced in a study of T cell repertoires in cytomegalovirus infection (dated by TCRdb to between 2018 and 2021). These receptors have no known antigen. In light of the paper, this sample's treatment or condition label describes: in vitro stimulation with specific CMV peptide epitopes to enrich CMV-specific T cells. Sequencer: Illumina HiSeq 1500. Through fastp at Q25 and MiXCR, TCRdb rebuilt clones from the public reads, retaining in-frame beta chains. CDR3 protein sequences are deduplicated, and each keeps its most common genes and DNA. The sample table lists a few hundred thousand distinct CDR3 sequences, just under 25% of them with a count of one. Roughly 15% of the sample belongs to the ten largest clones. The specimen was cultured PBMCs, collected from culture after CMV antigen stimulation. The receptors derive from a human donor in good health (CMV status not recorded). Some clones in this sample may be carry-over from other donors' samples.

This clonotype was detected many times. The chain recombines TRBV6-1 with TRBJ2-5; 11 nucleotides line up with TRBD2. CDR3 size: 19 residues. With 7 bases clipped from V and 0 bases from J, the junction kept 16 bases outside the gene matches. Germline CDR1 reads MNHNS; CDR2 reads SASEGT. CDR3 amino acids: CASTQGGTSGNPDQETQYF. Written as DNA, the CDR3 is TGTGCCAGCACCCAGGGGGGGACTAGCGGCAATCCGGACCAAGAGACCCAGTACTTC.

On this clonotype: As the CDR3 is not closed by the conserved phenylalanine or tryptophan, this likely results from a read error. The chain has TRBV5-6 and TRBJ2-5, with a weak D call TRBD2 (5 bases). Germline values: CDR1 SGHDT, CDR2 YYEEEE. This CDR3 has 14 residues. V lost 2 bases, J lost 4 bases, and 12 bases lay in between. CDR3 sequence reads: CASSLRGVGETQYL. For the CDR3, the DNA is TGTGCCAGCAGCTTACGGGGTGTCGGAGAGACCCAGTACCTC.